This TCR beta chain was captured in a study of blood T cell repertoires in COVID-19. Study context: Spain, Italy and the United States supplied samples that represented acute and convalescent COVID-19. T cells, B-cell-depleted T cells, or PBMCs provided the cDNA or gDNA that served as material.

The V end was cut by 3 bases, the J end by 3 bases, with 15 bases between. Germline V CDR1 and CDR2: LGHNA, YNFKEQ. The CDR3 is made up of 15 amino acids. The repertoire was sequenced with immunoSEQ multiplex PCR; TCRdb's copy has only in-frame clones and lacks some. Among approximately 240,000 clones, approximately 86% were seen once, and the ten largest hold 5% to 7%. The gene calls are TRBV4-2 and TRBJ2-7, with TRBD2 as a possible D gene (6 bases). The source of this sequence is a woman in her sixties with active or convalescent COVID-19. The sample taken for sequencing was peripheral blood. The CDR3 here is CASSHRPGLNYEQYF. DNA of the CDR3: TGTGCCAGCAGCCACCGACCGGGACTGAACTACGAGCAGTACTTC.